This is a list of T cell receptor beta chains from one sample in a study of blood T cells in healthy people across ages. TCRdb used MiXCR to reprocess the 5' RACE reads, holding one entry per CDR3 protein. The sample lists roughly 1,800,000 distinct CDR3 sequences, about 50% seen once, with over 2% in the top ten. The sequencing sample was made of blood. These receptors all stem from a middle-aged woman in good health. CDR3s include the opening cysteine and the closing phenylalanine or tryptophan. The order of the fields is clone size, D gene, J gene, V gene, CDR3 protein, CDR3 DNA. The D gene is left open where the match is weak. The size entry is marked missing in some rows and otherwise reads once, few, many or a size class.

>few|-|TRBJ2-4|TRBV5-1
CASTLDPSTNIQYF
TGCGCCAGCACTCTAGACCCCTCCACCAACATTCAGTACTTC
>few|-|TRBJ1-4|TRBV10-3
CAISGGRQDNEKLFF
TGTGCCATCAGTGGCGGGAGGCAGGACAATGAAAAACTGTTTTTT
>-|-|TRBJ2-7|TRBV15
CATSRIGVYEQYF
TGTGCCACCAGCAGGATTGGGGTTTACGAGCAGTACTTC
>-|TRBD2|TRBJ2-1|TRBV27
CASSVGTSRGQFF
TGTGCCAGCAGTGTGGGGACTAGCCGAGGGCAGTTCTTC
>-|-|TRBJ2-3|TRBV14
CASSLFGASQYF
TGTGCCAGCAGCTTATTTGGGGCATCGCAGTATTTT
>-|TRBD1|TRBJ2-3|TRBV28
CASNTQGAGRDTQYF
TGTGCCAGCAATACACAGGGGGCGGGGCGAGATACGCAGTATTTT
>few|TRBD2|TRBJ2-3|TRBV9
CASSVVAGGLADTQYF
TGTGCCAGCAGCGTAGTAGCGGGGGGGCTCGCAGATACGCAGTATTTT
>few|-|TRBJ2-7|TRBV28
CASSRAAYEQYF
TGTGCCAGCAGTAGGGCAGCCTACGAGCAGTACTTC
>-|-|TRBJ1-6|TRBV6-2/TRBV6-3
CASSSSIRSPLHF
TGTGCCAGCAGTTCCTCGATAAGGTCACCCCTCCACTTT
>-|-|TRBJ2-4|TRBV29-1
CSVDVDNIQYF
TGCAGCGTTGATGTGGACAACATTCAGTACTTC
>once|TRBD2|TRBJ2-3|TRBV19
CASSIVAGGMTDTQYF
TGTGCCAGTAGTATAGTTGCGGGGGGCATGACAGATACGCAGTATTTT
>once|-|TRBJ1-4|TRBV4-3
CASSRSGHGNEKLFF
TGCGCCAGCAGCCGTTCGGGACATGGGAATGAAAAACTGTTTTTT
>once|TRBD2|TRBJ2-3|TRBV7-2
CASSLGASGGAGDTQYF
TGTGCCAGCAGCTTAGGGGCTAGCGGGGGGGCTGGAGATACGCAGTATTTT
>once|TRBD2|TRBJ2-1|TRBV7-2
CASSSRRTSGEQFF
TGTGCCAGCAGCTCACGGAGGACTAGCGGGGAGCAGTTCTTC
>many|-|TRBJ2-5|TRBV7-8
CASSLDLRLRTEQETQYF
TGTGCCAGCAGCTTAGACCTTAGATTGAGGACAGAACAAGAGACCCAGTACTTC
>few|-|TRBJ2-4|TRBV7-2
CASSLRRGWSKNIQYF
TGTGCCAGCAGCTTAAGGAGGGGGTGGTCCAAAAACATTCAGTACTTC
>few|TRBD1|TRBJ2-5|TRBV20-1
CSAPSMTGVTQYF
TGCAGTGCTCCTTCGATGACAGGGGTTACCCAGTACTTC
>-|TRBD1|TRBJ2-5|TRBV6-2/TRBV6-3
CASSYSMGQGGVGQETQYF
TGTGCCAGCAGTTACTCGATGGGACAGGGGGGAGTAGGGCAAGAGACCCAGTACTTC
>-|-|TRBJ2-5|TRBV20-1
CSAEGRRKETQYF
TGCAGTGCTGAGGGACGGCGAAAAGAGACCCAGTACTTC
>-|TRBD1|TRBJ2-4|TRBV6-2/TRBV6-3
CASKTRGTAKNIQYF
TGTGCCAGCAAAACCAGGGGGACGGCCAAAAACATTCAGTACTTC
>-|-|TRBJ2-5|TRBV20-1
CSFTFGVRQETQYF
TGCAGTTTCACATTCGGGGTGCGACAAGAGACCCAGTACTTC
>-|TRBD2|TRBJ2-7|TRBV5-1
CASSLRRGDPNEQYF
TGCGCCAGCAGCTTGAGACGGGGGGATCCCAATGAGCAGTACTTC
>-|TRBD1|TRBJ2-7|TRBV4-1
CASSQDWLPIRDRSIVQAYEQYF
TGCGCCAGCAGCCAAGATTGGTTGCCGATCCGGGACAGGTCGATCGTACAAGCCTACGAGCAGTACTTC
>many|-|TRBJ2-7|TRBV10-3
CAISGSYEQYF
TGTGCCATCAGTGGGTCCTACGAGCAGTACTTC
>-|-|TRBJ2-3|TRBV7-9
CASSSGRLAPQSTDTQYF
TGTGCCAGCAGCTCGGGACGGCTTGCTCCCCAGAGCACAGATACGCAGTATTTT
>few|-|TRBJ2-5|TRBV7-2
CASSLNPLGARGETQYF
TGTGCCAGCAGCTTAAACCCTCTGGGGGCAAGAGGGGAGACCCAGTACTTC
>-|TRBD2|TRBJ2-3|TRBV10-3
CAISGLAGASDTQYF
TGTGCCATCAGCGGACTAGCGGGGGCATCAGATACGCAGTATTTT
>-|-|TRBJ2-2|TRBV4-1
CATKGQGYTGELFF
TGCGCCACGAAGGGGCAGGGGTACACCGGGGAGCTGTTTTTT
>-|-|TRBJ1-2|TRBV7-2
CASSLDRGDYYGYTF
TGTGCCAGCAGCTTGGACAGAGGGGATTACTATGGCTACACCTTC
>few|TRBD2|TRBJ2-7|TRBV6-5
CASSNMGGEQYF
TGTGCCAGCAGCAACATGGGGGGGGAGCAGTACTTC
>-|-|TRBJ2-4|TRBV12-3/TRBV12-4
CASSFLRGDIQYF
TGTGCCAGCAGTTTTCTCAGGGGGGACATTCAGTACTTC
>-|-|TRBJ2-3|TRBV15
CATSRSKEGSRIDTQYF
TGTGCCACCAGCAGATCTAAGGAAGGGAGTAGGATAGATACGCAGTATTTT
>many|TRBD1|TRBJ1-6|TRBV7-9
CASSLGQGFYNSPLHF
TGTGCCAGCAGCTTAGGACAGGGCTTCTATAATTCACCCCTCCACTTT
>few|TRBD1|TRBJ2-7|TRBV20-1
CSATLGTVGQYEQYF
TGCAGTGCTACTTTAGGGACAGTGGGTCAATACGAGCAGTACTTC